The T cell receptor (beta chain) under discussion was sequenced for a study of identical twins. From the 5' RACE reads, TCRdb called clonotypes with MiXCR, one entry per CDR3 protein. The sample comprises around 250,000 distinct CDR3 sequences, about 13% of which are singletons, and under 4.5% rests with the top ten. A note on this clonotype: Antigen: not known.

The length of the CDR3 is 12 residues. Germline V CDR1 and CDR2: MNHEY, SVGEGT. The germline V and J ends were trimmed by 4 bases and 10 bases, with 11 bases remaining between them. Study conclusions and caveats: In drawing conclusions, the study used cross-sectional statistical analysis and did not follow the same donors.

A further study also used this sample, focusing on yellow fever vaccine responses in identical twins.

This sequence originates from a woman aged 18-29 years in good health. The chain combines TRBV6-2 or TRBV6-3 with TRBJ2-1; D is uncertain. What was sequenced was memory (CD45RO+) T cells sorted from blood. The CDR3 nucleotides read TGTGCCAGCAGTTCTGGGAATTCCGAGCAGTTCTTC. Its protein product is CASSSGNSEQFF.